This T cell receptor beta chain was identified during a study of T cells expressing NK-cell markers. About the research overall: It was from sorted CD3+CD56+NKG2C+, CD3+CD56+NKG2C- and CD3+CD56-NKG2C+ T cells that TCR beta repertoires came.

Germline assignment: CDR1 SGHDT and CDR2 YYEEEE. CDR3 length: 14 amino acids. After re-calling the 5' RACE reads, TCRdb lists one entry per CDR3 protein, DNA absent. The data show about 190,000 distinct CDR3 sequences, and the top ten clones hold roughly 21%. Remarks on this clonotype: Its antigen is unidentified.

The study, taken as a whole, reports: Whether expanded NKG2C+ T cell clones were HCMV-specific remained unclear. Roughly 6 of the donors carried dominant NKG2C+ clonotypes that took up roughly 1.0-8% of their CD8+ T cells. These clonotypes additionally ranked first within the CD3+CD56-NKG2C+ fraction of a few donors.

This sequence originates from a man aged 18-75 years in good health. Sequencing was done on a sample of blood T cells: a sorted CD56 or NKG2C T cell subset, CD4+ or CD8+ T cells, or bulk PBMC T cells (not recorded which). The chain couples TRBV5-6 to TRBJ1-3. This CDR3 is CASSQGGAGNTIYF.